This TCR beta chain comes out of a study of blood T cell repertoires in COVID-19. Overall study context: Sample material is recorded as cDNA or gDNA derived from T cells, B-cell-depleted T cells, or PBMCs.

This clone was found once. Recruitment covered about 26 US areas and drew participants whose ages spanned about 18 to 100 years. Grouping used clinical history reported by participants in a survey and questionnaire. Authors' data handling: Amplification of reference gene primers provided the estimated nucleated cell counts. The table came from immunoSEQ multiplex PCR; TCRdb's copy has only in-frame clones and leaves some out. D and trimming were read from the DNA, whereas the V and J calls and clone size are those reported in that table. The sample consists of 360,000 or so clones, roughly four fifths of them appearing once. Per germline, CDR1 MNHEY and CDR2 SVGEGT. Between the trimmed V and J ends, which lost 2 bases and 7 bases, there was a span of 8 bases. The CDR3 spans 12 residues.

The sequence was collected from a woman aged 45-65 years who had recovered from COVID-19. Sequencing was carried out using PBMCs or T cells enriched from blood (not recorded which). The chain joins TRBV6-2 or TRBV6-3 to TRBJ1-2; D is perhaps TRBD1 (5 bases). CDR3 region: CASSYDSRGYTF. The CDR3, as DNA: TGTGCCAGCAGTTACGACAGCCGTGGCTACACCTTC.